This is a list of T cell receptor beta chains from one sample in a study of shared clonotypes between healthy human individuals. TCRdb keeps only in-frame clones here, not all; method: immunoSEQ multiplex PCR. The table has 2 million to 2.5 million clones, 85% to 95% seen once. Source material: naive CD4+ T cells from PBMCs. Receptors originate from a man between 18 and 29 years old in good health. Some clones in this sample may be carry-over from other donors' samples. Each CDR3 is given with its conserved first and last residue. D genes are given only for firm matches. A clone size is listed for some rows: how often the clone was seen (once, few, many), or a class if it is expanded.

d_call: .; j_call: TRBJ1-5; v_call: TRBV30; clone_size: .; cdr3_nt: TGTGCCTGGAGTGTAGGATCTCATCAGCCCCAGCATTTT; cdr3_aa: CAWSVGSHQPQHF
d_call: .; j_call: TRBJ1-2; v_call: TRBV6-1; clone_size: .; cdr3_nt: TGTGCCAGCAGCCGGGACACCACCTATGGCTACACCTTC; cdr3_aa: CASSRDTTYGYTF
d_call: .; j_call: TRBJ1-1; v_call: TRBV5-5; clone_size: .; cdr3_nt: TGTGCCAGCAGCATACTAGCAAACACTGAAGCTTTCTTT; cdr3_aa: CASSILANTEAFF
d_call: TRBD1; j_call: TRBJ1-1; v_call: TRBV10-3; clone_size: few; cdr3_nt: TGTGCCATCAGTAAGGACAGGGGTGGCACTGAAGCTTTCTTT; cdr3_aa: CAISKDRGGTEAFF
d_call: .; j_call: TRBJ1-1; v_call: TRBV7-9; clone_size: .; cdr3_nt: TGTGCCAGCAGCCCAGTGGGTGGTCCGGATTACACTGAAGCTTTCTTT; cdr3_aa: CASSPVGGPDYTEAFF
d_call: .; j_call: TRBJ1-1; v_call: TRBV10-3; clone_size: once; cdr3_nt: TGTGCCATCAGTGAGGCAAGACCCACTGAAGCTTTCTTT; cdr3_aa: CAISEARPTEAFF
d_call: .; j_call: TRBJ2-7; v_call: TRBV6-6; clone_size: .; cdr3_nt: TGTGCCAGCAGTCGTGGGTCAGGGCTGTCCTACGAGCAGTACTTC; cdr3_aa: CASSRGSGLSYEQYF
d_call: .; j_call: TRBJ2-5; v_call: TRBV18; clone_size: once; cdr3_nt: TGTGCCAGCTCACTAAGGACGGATCGGGAGACCCAGTACTTC; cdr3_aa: CASSLRTDRETQYF
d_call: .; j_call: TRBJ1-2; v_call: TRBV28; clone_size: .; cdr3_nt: TGTGCCAGCACCCAGGGAAATAACTATGGCTACACCTTC; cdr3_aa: CASTQGNNYGYTF
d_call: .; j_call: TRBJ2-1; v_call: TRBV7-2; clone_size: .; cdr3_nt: TGTGCCAGCAGCTTAGAGGGTTGGTTTGCGGGTGAGCAGTTCTTC; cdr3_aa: CASSLEGWFAGEQFF
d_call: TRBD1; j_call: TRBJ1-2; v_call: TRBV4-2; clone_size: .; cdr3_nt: TGTGCCAGCAGCCAAGAAAAGCAGACAGGGATATTACACGGCTACACCTTC; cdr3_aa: CASSQEKQTGILHGYTF
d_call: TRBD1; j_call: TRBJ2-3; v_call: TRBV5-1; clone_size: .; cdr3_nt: TGCGCCAGCAGACCTAAGAGACAGGGGGTCACAGATACGCAGTATTTT; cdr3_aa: CASRPKRQGVTDTQYF
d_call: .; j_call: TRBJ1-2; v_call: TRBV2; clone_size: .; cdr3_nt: TGTGCCAGCACAGCGATACCAATCCCCTATGGCTACACCTTC; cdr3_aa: CASTAIPIPYGYTF
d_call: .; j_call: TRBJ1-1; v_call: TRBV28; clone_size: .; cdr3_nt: TGTGCCAGCAGTTTACCTAGATCAATGGGCACTGAAGCTTTCTTT; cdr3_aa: CASSLPRSMGTEAFF
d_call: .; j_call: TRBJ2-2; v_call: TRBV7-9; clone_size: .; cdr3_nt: TGTGCCAGCAGTCTCTGGGGGAGTGGCACCGGGGAGCTGTTTTTT; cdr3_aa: CASSLWGSGTGELFF
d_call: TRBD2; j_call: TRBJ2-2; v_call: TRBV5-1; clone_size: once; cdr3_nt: TGCGCCAGCAGCCTGACTACCAGGACTAGCGGGGTTTCCACCGGGGAGCTGTTTTTT; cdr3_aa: CASSLTTRTSGVSTGELFF
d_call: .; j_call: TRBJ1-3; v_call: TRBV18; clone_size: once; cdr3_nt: TGTGCCAGCTCAGAAACAGTGAACTCTGGAAACACCATATATTTT; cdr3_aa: CASSETVNSGNTIYF
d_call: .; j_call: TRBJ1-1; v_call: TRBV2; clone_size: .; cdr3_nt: TGTGCCAGCAGTGAAGCGGGGGTTGGCACTGAAGCTTTCTTT; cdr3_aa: CASSEAGVGTEAFF